Reported below is one T cell receptor beta chain. Its target is unknown. TCRdb keeps only in-frame clones here, not all; method: immunoSEQ multiplex PCR. The sample records some 50,000 clones, almost 85% being singletons. The data were obtained in a study of radiotherapy plus CTLA-4 blockade in lung cancer. In the study overall: An objective response was seen in around 19% of patients, and disease control in around 31%.

With ipilimumab providing CTLA-4 blockade, focal radiation was administered to patients who had chemo-refractory metastatic non-small-cell lung cancer. Findings and limits, study-wide: Reports identified early blood T cell clone dynamics, with interferon-beta, as the best response predictor. There was expansion of tumor-derived TCR clones in blood after radiotherapy plus ipilimumab.

The V and J ends lost 5 bases and 1 base, in that order; junction bases with no gene match: 5. Germline loops: CDR1 SGHVS, CDR2 FQNEAQ. The CDR3 spans 15 residues. The sequencing used peripheral blood, collected from a patient treated with radiotherapy plus ipilimumab. This chain links TRBV7-8 with TRBJ2-5; 9 bases map to TRBD2. This TCR derives from a human donor with non-small cell lung cancer whose response to radiotherapy plus ipilimumab could not be evaluated. CDR3 region: CASSPYSGSQETQYF. In nucleotides, the CDR3 is TGTGCCAGCAGCCCTTATAGCGGGAGCCAAGAGACCCAGTACTTC.